This T cell receptor beta chain came from a study of technical replicates of blood from a handful of donors. The CDR3 runs 9 residues. In germline, CDR1 is GTSNPN, CDR2 SVGIG (reference sequence). For this clone: Compared with germline, one end of the junction differs, possibly owing to a read error.

Sequencing used immunoSEQ multiplex PCR; TCRdb keeps in-frame clones, though not all of them. The data hold around 89,000 clones, with approximately 94% observed a single time. This sequence originates from a human donor in good health. Sequencing was carried out using T cells isolated from PBMCs. The chain uses TRBV30 and TRBJ2-7; 8 bases are shared with TRBD2. DNA of the CDR3: TGTGCCTGGGGGGAGCGGGGGCACTTC. This encodes CAWGERGHF. Complete variable domain (other parts from reference TRBV30 and TRBJ2-7): SQTIHQWPATLVQPVGSPLSLECTVEGTSNPNLYWYRQAAGRGLQLLFYSVGIGQISSEVPQNLSASRPQDRQFILSSKKLLLSDSGFYLCAWGERGHFGPGTRLTVT.